A selection of T cell receptor beta chains follows, all from one sample in a study of blood T cell repertoires in COVID-19. The data were produced by immunoSEQ multiplex PCR, yet TCRdb's version contains in-frame clones alone and is incomplete. The table includes about 250,000 clones, approximately 85% detected once. The sample was PBMCs or T cells enriched from blood (not recorded which). The receptor set was obtained from a woman between 45 and 65 years old with acute COVID-19. CDR3s include the opening cysteine and the closing phenylalanine or tryptophan. D genes are given only for firm matches. Only part of the rows carry a size: once, few, many, or a class if the clone is expanded.

CDR3	DNA	size	D	V	J
CASSLVSGVLTDTQYF	TGTGCCAGCAGCTTGGTTAGCGGAGTACTCACAGATACGCAGTATTTT	once	NA	TRBV5-4	TRBJ2-3
CASSQEGGGTSTNEKLFF	TGCGCCAGCAGCCAAGAGGGCGGGGGCACATCAACTAATGAAAAACTGTTTTTT	NA	NA	TRBV4-1	TRBJ1-4
CASSYRSPDSPYEQYF	TGTGCCAGCAGTTATCGAAGCCCCGATTCTCCCTACGAGCAGTACTTC	few	NA	TRBV6-5	TRBJ2-7
CASSSRTEANTGELFF	TGTGCCAGTAGTTCGCGGACGGAGGCCAACACCGGGGAGCTGTTTTTT	NA	NA	TRBV19	TRBJ2-2
CASSYSWDRSSYNEQFF	TGTGCCAGCAGTTACTCGTGGGACAGAAGCTCCTACAATGAGCAGTTCTTC	NA	TRBD1	TRBV6-7	TRBJ2-1
CATSDPTGNEQYF	TGTGCCACCAGTGATCCGACAGGGAACGAGCAGTACTTC	NA	TRBD1	TRBV24-1	TRBJ2-7
CASSLDNRPGDGYTF	TGTGCCAGCAGCTTAGATAACCGCCCAGGGGATGGCTACACCTTC	NA	NA	TRBV7-9	TRBJ1-2
CASSHLRVNTEAFF	TGTGCCAGCAGCCATCTCAGGGTGAACACTGAAGCTTTCTTT	NA	NA	TRBV4-2	TRBJ1-1
CASSRDALPEAFF	TGTGCCAGCAGCCGCGATGCCCTTCCTGAAGCTTTCTTT	NA	NA	TRBV9	TRBJ1-1
CASSLTQVAEKLFF	TGTGCCAGCAGCTTAACACAGGTGGCTGAGAAACTGTTTTTT	NA	NA	TRBV7-9	TRBJ1-4
CASSALDSSGGYTF	TGTGCCAGCTCAGCACTAGACAGTTCGGGTGGCTACACCTTC	once	NA	TRBV18	TRBJ1-2
CASSESLTGTSVRGGELFF	TGCGCCAGCAGTGAGTCGCTGACCGGGACTAGTGTTAGGGGCGGGGAGCTGTTTTTT	many	TRBD2	TRBV10-2	TRBJ2-2
CASSYSRLSNQPQHF	TGTGCCAGCAGTTACTCTCGACTATCCAATCAGCCCCAGCATTTT	once	NA	TRBV6-5	TRBJ1-5
CAARDSRTIYGYTF	TGTGCCGCTCGGGACAGCAGGACCATCTATGGCTACACCTTC	few	TRBD1	TRBV15	TRBJ1-2
CASSRTGAQETQYF	TGTGCCAGCTCGAGGACAGGGGCCCAAGAGACCCAGTACTTC	NA	TRBD1	TRBV18	TRBJ2-5
CASSWDSRTGELFF	TGTGCCAGCAGCTGGGACAGTCGGACCGGGGAGCTGTTTTTT	NA	TRBD1	TRBV7-9	TRBJ2-2
CASSLIAADTQYF	TGTGCCAGCAGCTTAATAGCAGCAGATACGCAGTATTTT	once	NA	TRBV11-2	TRBJ2-3
CASRTGVPNTEAFF	TGCGCCAGCCGTACGGGAGTCCCGAACACTGAAGCTTTCTTT	NA	NA	TRBV5-1	TRBJ1-1
CASSLPTGDSSGNTIYF	TGTGCCAGCAGCCTACCGACAGGAGACAGCTCTGGAAACACCATATATTTT	NA	NA	TRBV5-6	TRBJ1-3
CASSLGTGLYSNQPQHF	TGTGCCAGCAGCTTAGGTACAGGTCTTTATAGCAATCAGCCCCAGCATTTT	NA	NA	TRBV11-2	TRBJ1-5
CSASHRGEEFF	TGCAGTGCTTCACACAGGGGGGAGGAGTTCTTC	NA	TRBD1	TRBV20-1	TRBJ2-1
CASSELRQGDGYTF	TGTGCCAGCAGTGAACTTCGACAGGGGGATGGCTACACCTTC	NA	TRBD1	TRBV2	TRBJ1-2
CAWSVGGGNQPQHF	TGTGCCTGGAGTGTAGGGGGTGGGAATCAGCCCCAGCATTTT	NA	NA	TRBV30	TRBJ1-5
CASSPGLAGTGELFF	TGTGCCAGCAGCCCGGGACTAGCGGGGACCGGGGAGCTGTTTTTT	NA	TRBD2	TRBV7-3	TRBJ2-2
CASSILAGDTGELFF	TGTGCCAGCAGCATACTAGCGGGGGACACCGGGGAGCTGTTTTTT	NA	TRBD2	TRBV7-6	TRBJ2-2
CASSAESGTGIGYGYTF	TGTGCCAGCAGTGCGGAATCCGGGACAGGGATCGGCTATGGCTACACCTTC	NA	TRBD1	TRBV2	TRBJ1-2
CASSVEAASSYNSPLHF	TGTGCCAGCAGCGTAGAGGCAGCTAGCTCCTATAATTCACCCCTCCACTTT	NA	NA	TRBV9	TRBJ1-6
CASSLGDSFSNTGELFF	TGTGCCAGCAGCTTGGGAGACAGCTTCTCGAACACCGGGGAGCTGTTTTTT	once	NA	TRBV5-4	TRBJ2-2
CASSFGTANTEAFF	TGTGCCAGCAGCTTCGGGACAGCGAACACTGAAGCTTTCTTT	NA	TRBD1	TRBV5-8	TRBJ1-1
CASSQGPTEAFF	TGTGCCAGCAGCCAGGGGCCCACTGAAGCTTTCTTT	NA	NA	TRBV3-1/TRBV3-2	TRBJ1-1
CASSQTGGNQPQHF	TGCGCCAGCAGCCAGACGGGGGGAAATCAGCCCCAGCATTTT	NA	NA	TRBV4-1	TRBJ1-5
CASSQTLRGTEAFF	TGCGCCAGCAGCCAAACCCTCAGGGGCACTGAAGCTTTCTTT	few	NA	TRBV4-3	TRBJ1-1
CASSLALTGLNGYTF	TGTGCCAGCAGCTTAGCCCTGACAGGGTTAAATGGCTACACCTTC	NA	TRBD1	TRBV7-2	TRBJ1-2
CASGLDGNTEAFF	TGCGCCAGCGGCCTGGACGGGAACACTGAAGCTTTCTTT	NA	NA	TRBV5-1	TRBJ1-1
CASSQGVSGGQRQFF	TGTGCCAGCAGCCAAGGTGTTAGCGGGGGGCAACGGCAGTTCTTC	NA	TRBD2	TRBV3-1/TRBV3-2	TRBJ2-1
CSASQSTGADQPQHF	TGCAGTGCTAGTCAATCTACAGGGGCGGATCAGCCCCAGCATTTT	NA	TRBD1	TRBV20-1	TRBJ1-5
CASSASVLRSGQPQHF	TGTGCCAGCAGTGCCTCGGTTTTGAGGTCCGGGCAGCCCCAGCATTTT	NA	NA	TRBV6-1	TRBJ1-5
CASSSDWNTEAFF	TGTGCCAGCAGTTCAGACTGGAACACTGAAGCTTTCTTT	NA	NA	TRBV11-2	TRBJ1-1
CARSVEAGGPSAGELFF	TGTGCCCGCAGCGTCGAGGCGGGGGGGCCTAGTGCCGGGGAGCTGTTTTTT	NA	TRBD2	TRBV9	TRBJ2-2
CASSLGTGITGELFF	TGTGCCAGCAGCTTAGGGACAGGGATCACCGGGGAGCTGTTTTTT	NA	TRBD1	TRBV7-3	TRBJ2-2
CASSAIRTGYTEAFF	TGTGCCAGCAGTGCCATTAGGACAGGGTACACTGAAGCTTTCTTT	once	TRBD1	TRBV25-1	TRBJ1-1
CASSKEEPGQRLSYNSPLHF	TGTGCCAGCAGCAAAGAGGAACCGGGACAGCGCCTATCCTATAATTCACCCCTCCACTTT	NA	NA	TRBV21-1	TRBJ1-6
CSVTDRGQVYGYTF	TGCAGCGTTACGGACAGGGGGCAAGTCTATGGCTACACCTTC	once	TRBD1	TRBV29-1	TRBJ1-2
CASSYSGTGGEAFF	TGCGCCAGCAGCTACTCCGGGACAGGGGGCGAAGCTTTCTTT	NA	TRBD1	TRBV5-1	TRBJ1-1
CASSLEMTVYEQYF	TGTGCCAGCAGCTTAGAGATGACAGTCTACGAGCAGTACTTC	many	NA	TRBV11-2	TRBJ2-7
CASSLTTPYF	TGTGCCAGCAGCCTGACAACCCCGTACTTC	NA	NA	TRBV14	TRBJ2-7
CAWSYGGATGANVLTF	TGTGCCTGGAGTTATGGGGGGGCTACCGGGGCCAACGTCCTGACTTTC	NA	NA	TRBV30	TRBJ2-6
CASSSYRGEETQYF	TGTGCCAGCAGCTCGTACAGGGGCGAAGAGACCCAGTACTTC	NA	TRBD1	TRBV7-9	TRBJ2-5
CASSLGLAEQETQYF	TGCGCCAGCAGCTTGGGCCTAGCGGAACAAGAGACCCAGTACTTC	NA	TRBD2	TRBV5-1	TRBJ2-5
CASRYRGSDSPLHF	TGTGCCAGCAGATACAGGGGGTCAGATTCACCCCTCCACTTT	NA	TRBD1	TRBV6-5	TRBJ1-6
CSAKSQETQYF	TGCAGTGCCAAATCACAAGAGACCCAGTACTTC	NA	NA	TRBV20-1	TRBJ2-5
CASSTGTGSSYEQYF	TGTGCCAGCTCCACAGGGACGGGGAGCTCCTACGAGCAGTACTTC	NA	NA	TRBV18	TRBJ2-7
CASSVGTGREKLFF	TGTGCCAGCAGCGTAGGGACAGGGAGGGAAAAACTGTTTTTT	NA	TRBD1	TRBV7-9	TRBJ1-4
CASGLAPTGANTGELFF	TGTGCTAGTGGTTTGGCACCGACAGGAGCGAACACCGGGGAGCTGTTTTTT	NA	NA	TRBV12-5	TRBJ2-2